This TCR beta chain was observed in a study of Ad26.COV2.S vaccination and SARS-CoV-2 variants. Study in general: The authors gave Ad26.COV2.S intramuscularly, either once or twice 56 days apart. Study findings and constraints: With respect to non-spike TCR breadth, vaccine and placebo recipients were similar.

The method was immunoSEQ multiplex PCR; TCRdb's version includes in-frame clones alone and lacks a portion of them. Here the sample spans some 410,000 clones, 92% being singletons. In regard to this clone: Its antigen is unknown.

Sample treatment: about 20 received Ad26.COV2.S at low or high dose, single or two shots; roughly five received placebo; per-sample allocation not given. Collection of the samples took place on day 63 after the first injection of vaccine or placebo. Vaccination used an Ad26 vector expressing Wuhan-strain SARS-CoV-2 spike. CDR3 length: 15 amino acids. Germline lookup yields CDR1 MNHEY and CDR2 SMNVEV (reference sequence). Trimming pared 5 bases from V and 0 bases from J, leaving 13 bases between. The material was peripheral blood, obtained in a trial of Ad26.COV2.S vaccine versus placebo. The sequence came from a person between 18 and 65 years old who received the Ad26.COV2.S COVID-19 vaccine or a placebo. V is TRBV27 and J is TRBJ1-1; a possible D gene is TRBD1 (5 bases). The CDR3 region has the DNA TGTGCCAGCAGTGTTACCGGGACGGTGAACACTGAAGCTTTCTTT. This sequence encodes CASSVTGTVNTEAFF.